The present TCR beta chain was sequenced within a study of blood T cell repertoires in COVID-19. Using immunoSEQ multiplex PCR, the repertoire was profiled, and TCRdb retains in-frame clones only, with some absent. This table has some 250,000 clones, about 89% appearing once. Germline values: CDR1 LNHDA, CDR2 SQIVND (reference sequence). V shed 1 base and J shed 5 bases, with 14 bases lying between them. The CDR3 extends over 15 amino acids. The sequencing sample was made of PBMCs or T cells enriched from blood (not recorded which). The origin of this receptor is a human donor in a cohort exposed to, infected with or recovered from COVID-19 (not recorded which). The donor label of this sample is uncertain. The chain uses TRBV19 and TRBJ1-1, with D possibly TRBD1 on 6 matching bases. The CDR3 bases are TGTGCCAGTAGTATAGGTTCAGGGGTCCGAACTGAAGCTTTCTTT. Its translation: CASSIGSGVRTEAFF.